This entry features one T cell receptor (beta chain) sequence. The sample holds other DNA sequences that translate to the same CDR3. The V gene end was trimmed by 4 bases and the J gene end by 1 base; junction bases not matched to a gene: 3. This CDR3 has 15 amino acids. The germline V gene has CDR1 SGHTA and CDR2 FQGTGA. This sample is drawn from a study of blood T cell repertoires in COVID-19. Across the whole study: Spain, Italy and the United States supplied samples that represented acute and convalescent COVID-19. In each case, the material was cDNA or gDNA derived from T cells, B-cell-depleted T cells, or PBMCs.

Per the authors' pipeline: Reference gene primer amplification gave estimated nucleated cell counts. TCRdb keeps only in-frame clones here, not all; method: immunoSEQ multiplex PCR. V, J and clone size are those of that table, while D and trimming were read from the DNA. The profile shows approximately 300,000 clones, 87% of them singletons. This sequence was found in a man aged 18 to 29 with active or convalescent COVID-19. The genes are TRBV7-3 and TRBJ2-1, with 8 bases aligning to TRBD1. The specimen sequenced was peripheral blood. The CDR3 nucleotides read TGTGCCAGCAGCTCACAGGGGGTGTCCTACAATGAGCAGTTCTTC. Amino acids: CASSSQGVSYNEQFF. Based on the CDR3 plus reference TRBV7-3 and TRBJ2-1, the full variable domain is GAGVSQTPSNKVTEKGKYVELRCDPISGHTALYWYRQSLGQGPEFLIYFQGTGAADDSGLPNDRFFAVRPEGSVSTLKIQRTERGDSAVYLCASSSQGVSYNEQFFGPGTRLTVL.